What follows describes a single T cell receptor (beta chain). CDR1 WNHNN and CDR2 SYGVQD come from the germline V gene (reference sequence). Unmatched junction bases numbered 8, after V lost 6 bases and J lost 8 bases. This CDR3 spans 14 amino acids. This sample is drawn from a study of blood T cell repertoires in COVID-19. Study-level background: Samples came from the United States, Italy and Spain, spanning acute and convalescent COVID-19. From T cells, B-cell-depleted T cells, or PBMCs came the material, which was cDNA or gDNA.

In the original analysis: Amplification of reference gene primers was used by the study to estimate nucleated cell counts. The data were produced by immunoSEQ multiplex PCR, yet TCRdb's version contains in-frame clones alone and is incomplete. From that table come the V and J calls and clone size; the DNA was used to work out D and trimming. The table shows 80,000 or so clones, with less than 90% occurring only once. The chain couples TRBV10-1 to TRBJ1-2; 11 nucleotides line up with TRBD1. The sequence derives from a human donor in a cohort sampled during active COVID-19. The specimen was peripheral blood. CDR3 loop: CASSPGTGGIGYTF. The CDR3, as DNA: TGCGCCAGCAGCCCCGGGACAGGGGGTATAGGCTACACCTTC.